The rows below give T cell receptor beta chains drawn from one sample of a study of blood T cell repertoires in COVID-19. Repertoires were generated with immunoSEQ multiplex PCR, while TCRdb's copy carries only in-frame clones and drops some. The sample lists 130,000 to 150,000 clones; approximately 87% were seen once. Specimen: PBMCs or T cells enriched from blood (not recorded which). The receptors were gathered from a man in his 60s who had recovered from COVID-19. The conserved cysteine and the conserved F or W are not part of the CDR3 here. Clone size is not always given. Where it is, it says once, few, many or a class for expanded clones.

>NA|TRBV7-9
ASTPGVAGGTDTQY
>NA|TRBV6-1
ASSEGTGGAWSYNSPLH
>NA|TRBV28
ASSLYGTSGRREQY
>NA|TRBV27
ASVRRGGNEQY
>NA|TRBV19
ASSIPRGGANEQF
>NA|TRBV12-3/TRBV12-4
ARTKGNSPLH
>NA|TRBV16
ASSQSTGVATQY
>NA|TRBV13
ASSLGGPEAF
>NA|TRBV3-1/TRBV3-2
ASSIRGRNQPQH
>NA|TRBV5-1
ASSLGLAGASYNEQF
>NA|TRBV7-9
ASSFTSGERDTQY
>NA|TRBV6-1
ASSERGGTAYGYT
>NA|TRBV10-3
AISGQGLRQPQH
>NA|TRBV6-2/TRBV6-3
ASSYDRGKEQY
>NA|TRBV28
ASSLGADQPQH
>NA|TRBV11-2
ASRLVYEQY
>few|TRBV2
ASSVSGEFSPLH
>few|TRBV6-5
ASSYLGGGPRLEAF
>NA|TRBV7-6
ASSLGTVRHNEKLF
>NA|TRBV5-1
ASSPTGMSSYEQY
>NA|TRBV6-4
ASSETPNTEAF
>NA|TRBV25-1
ASSWGGASGNTIY
>few|TRBV2
ASSETLGEQY
>NA|TRBV10-3
AIRLDSSSYNEQF